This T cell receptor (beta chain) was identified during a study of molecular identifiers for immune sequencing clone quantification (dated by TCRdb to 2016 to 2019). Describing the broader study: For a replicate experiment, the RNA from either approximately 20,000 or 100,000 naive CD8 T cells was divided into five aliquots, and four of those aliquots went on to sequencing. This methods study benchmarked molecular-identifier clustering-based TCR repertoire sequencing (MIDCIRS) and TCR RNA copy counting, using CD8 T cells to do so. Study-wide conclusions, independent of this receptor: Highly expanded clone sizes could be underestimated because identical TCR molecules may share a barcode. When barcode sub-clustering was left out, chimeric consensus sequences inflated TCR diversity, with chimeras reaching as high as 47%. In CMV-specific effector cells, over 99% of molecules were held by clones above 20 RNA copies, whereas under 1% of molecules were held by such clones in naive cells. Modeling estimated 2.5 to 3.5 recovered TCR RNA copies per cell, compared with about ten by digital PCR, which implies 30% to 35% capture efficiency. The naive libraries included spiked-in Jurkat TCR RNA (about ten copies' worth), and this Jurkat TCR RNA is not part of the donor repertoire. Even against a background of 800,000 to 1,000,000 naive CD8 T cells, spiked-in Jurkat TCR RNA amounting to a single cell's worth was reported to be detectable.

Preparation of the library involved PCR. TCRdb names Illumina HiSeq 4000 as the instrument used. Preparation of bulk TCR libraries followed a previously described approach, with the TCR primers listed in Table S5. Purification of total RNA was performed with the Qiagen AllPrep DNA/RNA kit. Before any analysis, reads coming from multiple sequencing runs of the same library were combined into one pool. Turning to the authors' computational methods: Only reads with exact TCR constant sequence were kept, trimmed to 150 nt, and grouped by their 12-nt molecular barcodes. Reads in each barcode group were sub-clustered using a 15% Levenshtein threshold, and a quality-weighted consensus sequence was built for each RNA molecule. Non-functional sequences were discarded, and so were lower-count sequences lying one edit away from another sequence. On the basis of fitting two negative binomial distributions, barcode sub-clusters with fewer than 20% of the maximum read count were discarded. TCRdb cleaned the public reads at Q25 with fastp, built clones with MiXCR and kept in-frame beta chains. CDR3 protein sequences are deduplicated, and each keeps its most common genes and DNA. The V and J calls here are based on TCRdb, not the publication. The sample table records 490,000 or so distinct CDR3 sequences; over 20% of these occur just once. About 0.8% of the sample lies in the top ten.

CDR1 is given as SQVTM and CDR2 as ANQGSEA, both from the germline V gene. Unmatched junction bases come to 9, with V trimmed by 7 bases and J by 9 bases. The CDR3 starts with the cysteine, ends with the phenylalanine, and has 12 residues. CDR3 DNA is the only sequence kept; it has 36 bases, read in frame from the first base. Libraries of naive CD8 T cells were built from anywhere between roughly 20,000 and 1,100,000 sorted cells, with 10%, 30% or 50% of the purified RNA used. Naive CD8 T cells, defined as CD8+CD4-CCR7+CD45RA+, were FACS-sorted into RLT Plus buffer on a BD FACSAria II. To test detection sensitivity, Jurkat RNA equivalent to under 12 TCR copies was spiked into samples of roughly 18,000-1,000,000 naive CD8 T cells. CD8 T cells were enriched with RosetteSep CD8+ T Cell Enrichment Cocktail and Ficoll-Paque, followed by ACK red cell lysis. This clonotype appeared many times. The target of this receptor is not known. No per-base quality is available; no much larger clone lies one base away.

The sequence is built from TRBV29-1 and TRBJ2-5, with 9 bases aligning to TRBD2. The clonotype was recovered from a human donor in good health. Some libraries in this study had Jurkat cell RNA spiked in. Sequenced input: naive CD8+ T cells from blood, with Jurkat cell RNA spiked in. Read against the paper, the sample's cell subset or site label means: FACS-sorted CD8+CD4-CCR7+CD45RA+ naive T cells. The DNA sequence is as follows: TGCAGCGCTAGCGGGGCCGAGGGGGCCCAGTACTTC. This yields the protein CSASGAEGAQYF.